This T cell receptor beta chain derives from a study of long-term antiretroviral therapy in people with HIV (dated by TCRdb to 2022 to 2024). Notes on the research overall: Collection of the earliest samples took place about a decade ahead of the 2015 WHO recommendation for immediate ART, at a time when ART was typically delayed until CD4 counts fell. A retrospective serial study tested whether ART initiation and durable HIV suppression were associated with changes in peripheral blood TRB repertoire composition and diversity. From some 30 adults with confirmed HIV infection, the cohort provided around 180 cryopreserved PBMC samples, gathered serially across a mean of around six years (range 1-12). About 35% of the 30 participants with HIV were female. Test extractions of a monoclonal T-cell line alongside some 35 polyclonal samples showed no cross-contamination during QIAcube processing.

Comments on this clone: Its target antigen remains unknown. Base-call qualities are not available, and no considerably larger clone is one nucleotide away.

V loses 3 bases at its end and J loses 5 bases; junction bases beyond the gene matches: 5. Reading from cysteine to phenylalanine, the CDR3 counts 14 amino acids. Of the read, only the CDR3 DNA is kept; its 42 bases are in frame from base 1. According to the germline V gene, CDR1 reads SGDLS and CDR2 reads YYNGEE. The immunoSEQ hsTCRB v3.0 assay was used at survey level resolution for TRB variable region sequencing. The targeted TRB sequencing depth was roughly 35,000-50,000 T-cell genomes per sample. Pooled TRB libraries were sequenced on an Illumina MiSeq with a v3 150-cycle kit. In the source study's methods: Repertoire analysis was performed in R inside a reproducible Nextflow workflow that covered QC, data transformation and analysis. LymphoSeq2, an R package for AIRR-Seq data exploration, was used to implement custom analyses. A few samples that produced fewer than 5000 total TRB sequences were removed, so about 200 HIV repertoires were analyzed. Among the 180 or so HIV repertoires that were kept, roughly 59 were collected before ART initiation and roughly 130 were collected after ART initiation. Repertoires were downsampled to 5000 TRB nucleotide sequences, and summary statistics were averaged over 100 downsampling iterations. Only TRB sequences with CDR3 regions of at least seven amino acids were retained for analysis. A Shannon entropy-derived clonality score and the Gini coefficient were used to measure diversity. In repertoire networks, the top 5000 CDR3 amino acid sequences were linked whenever an edit distance of one separated two sequences. For TRB CDR3 amino acid sequences, antigen specificity groups and MHC restriction were predicted with GLIPH2. Known CMV, EBV, HIV or tissue antigen associations were flagged by matching CDR3 amino acid sequences against VDJdb and McPAS-TCR. Pre-ART, post-ART and control groups were compared with Wilcoxon signed-rank tests and Holm-Bonferroni correction. TCRdb mirrors the immuneACCESS table, restricted to in-frame sequences. Some clones are absent from its copies; in checked studies, under half trace to an unresolved V gene, and the reason for the others is unknown. V, J and clone size are those of that table, while D and trimming were read from the DNA. This sample is represented by 15,000 to 20,000 clones; roughly 90% of them were singletons. About 12% of the sample comes from the top ten.

What the authors observed across the whole study: Expanded TRB clones identified before ART initiation dominated the repertoire at all time points, although this dominance fluctuated and declined in many PLHIV after ART. Narrower CDR3 length ranges were observed in HIV repertoires than in controls, and an antigen-experienced repertoire with only a slight naive shift after ART was suggested by the network structure. Inferences about post-ART repertoire changes were limited because no data were available on ART adherence, viral resistance or therapy changes. Owing to limited PBMC availability, only the TCR beta chain was sequenced, without alpha chain pairing. Because cell numbers in pre-ART samples were limited, unsorted PBMC were profiled instead of sorted CD4+ and CD8+ T cells. The samples were dated from about 2003 to 2017, and the ART regimens that were used may be less effective than current ART regimens. A significant increase in TRB diversity was found to be associated with ART initiation, although TRB diversity was observed to remain significantly below that of transplant donor controls even after long-term ART.

To be included, a participant needed at least one PBMC sample from before ART initiation plus at least two post-ART samples. All participants with HIV were treated in the United States of America. Cryopreserved samples of about 1-10 million PBMC were thawed and washed before DNA extraction. At the time of the earliest PBMC sample, participants with HIV were aged between about 23 and 55 years. PBMC samples were contributed by each participant from 1-4 timepoints before ART initiation and 2-8 timepoints after ART initiation, with a median of 7 samples. For every participant, serial HIV viral load, CD4+ T-cell count, ART history and demographic data were obtained. Using a Qiagen kit on a QIAcube, genomic DNA was extracted from unsorted PBMC, with samples processed in batches of 12.

The V gene is TRBV9 and the J gene is TRBJ1-5, and 7 junction bases match TRBD1. This sequence originates from a man in his forties or fifties with HIV. The sample in question was unsorted PBMCs, obtained 0.7 years before starting antiretroviral therapy. The DNA sequence is TGTGCCAGCAGCGACGGGACAGTTTATCAGCCCCAGCATTTT. Protein translation: CASSDGTVYQPQHF.